This T cell receptor (beta chain) was sequenced in a study of T cells in localized non-small cell lung cancer. The method was immunoSEQ multiplex PCR; TCRdb's version includes in-frame clones alone and lacks a portion of them. The repertoire has about 54,000 clones, approximately 80% of them found once; the top ten carry around 20%. The length of the CDR3 is 13 residues. Germline V lookup: CDR1 MNHNS, CDR2 SASEGT. V lost 6 bases and J lost 1; bases outside the gene matches: 2. The V and J genes are TRBV6-1 and TRBJ1-1, with TRBD1 matching over 7 bases. Here the sequenced sample was peripheral blood, taken before any cancer treatment. This receptor was identified in a female donor of 60 years or more with stage II squamous cell lung carcinoma. DNA for the CDR3: TGTGCCAGCAGCACAGGGGCGAACACTGAAGCTTTCTTT. Translation gives CASSTGANTEAFF.